Below, 18 T cell receptor beta chains from the same sample are listed, as sequenced in a study of CD8 T cells in ankylosing spondylitis. Study outcomes and limitations: Seemingly characteristic of ankylosing spondylitis blood was a TCR beta motif consisting of about 8 highly homologous variants.

Each CDR3 protein gets one entry after TCRdb re-called the 5' RACE reads with MiXCR. The sample holds some 840,000 distinct CDR3 sequences; about 12% are singletons and the top ten take roughly 0.51%. The antigens of these receptors remain unknown. The sequenced sample was blood, either unsorted or a sorted T cell fraction (not recorded which). These receptors originate from a male donor with ankylosing spondylitis.

This clonotype has a count of ten or more. The J gene is TRBJ1-5, the V gene TRBV12-3 or TRBV12-4; D may be TRBD1 (6 bases). The V gene lost 8 bases and the J gene lost 1 base, with 12 bases spanning the gap. The CDR3 is 14 amino acids. The DNA for the CDR3 is TGTGCCAGCTCCGTTACAGGGAGCAATCAGCCCCAGCATTTT. Protein product: CASSVTGSNQPQHF.

The genes are TRBV12-3 or TRBV12-4 and TRBJ2-3, with TRBD1 identical over 8 bases. This CDR3 has 12 amino acids. The J segment lost 3 bases and the V segment lost 9 bases, leaving 2 bases of the junction unmatched. CDR3 protein: CASYRGTDTQYF. The CDR3, as DNA: TGTGCCAGTTACAGGGGGACAGATACGCAGTATTTT.

This clonotype was seen a handful of times. V and J are TRBV5-1 and TRBJ1-4; D is uncertain. The CDR3 extends over 14 amino acids. Germline V gene sequence: CDR1 SGHRS, CDR2 YFSETQ. V shed 3 bases and J shed 2 bases, with 8 bases lying between them. CDR3: CASSSFGTNEKLFF. The CDR3 bases are TGCGCCAGCAGCTCCTTTGGGACTAATGAAAAACTGTTTTTT.

The chain employs TRBV28 and TRBJ2-7; TRBD2 matches 8 bases. CDR3 length: 15 residues. In germline, CDR1 is MDHEN, CDR2 SYDVKM. V dropped 5 bases and J dropped 1; count of bases not matched to a gene: 7. CDR3 sequence reads: CASSRGGFGSYEQYF. The DNA for the CDR3 is TGTGCCAGCAGTCGGGGGGGGTTTGGGTCCTACGAGCAGTACTTC.

The gene calls are TRBV15 and TRBJ2-1; D remains unclear. V was trimmed by 5 bases and J by 6 bases, leaving 11 bases between them. The CDR3 runs 13 residues. Looked up from germline, CDR1 is LNHNV and CDR2 is YYDKDF (reference sequence). CDR3 protein: CATSPRYSNEQFF. CDR3 sequence (DNA): TGTGCCACCAGCCCACGATACTCCAATGAGCAGTTCTTC.

This clonotype turned up a few times. The V and J genes are TRBV6-5 and TRBJ1-5, with D possibly TRBD1 on 5 matching bases. The germline V gene encodes CDR1 MNHEY and CDR2 SVGAGI. The CDR3 consists of 14 residues. V lost 2 bases to trimming and J lost 7 bases, with 12 bases between them. The CDR3 region has the DNA TGTGCCAGCAGTTACCCATCGGGACGACAGCCCCAGCATTTT. It specifies CASSYPSGRQPQHF.

The rearrangement links TRBV11-1 to TRBJ1-1; no firm D call. Germline V gives CDR1 SGHAT, CDR2 FQDESV (reference sequence). The CDR3 consists of 14 residues. V lost 8 bases, J lost 5 bases, and 18 bases lay in between. In DNA form, the CDR3 reads TGTGCCAGCCGACGCTCCTTTAAAGGGACTGAAGCTTTCTTT. It translates to CASRRSFKGTEAFF.

This chain connects TRBV20-1 to TRBJ2-5; 7 bases line up with TRBD1. V shed 5 bases and J 4 bases; nucleotides not matched to a gene: 4. The CDR3 contains 12 residues. The V gene's germline CDR1 is DFQATT and CDR2 SNEGSKA (reference sequence). The CDR3 loop reads CSAVDRLETQYF. The DNA of the CDR3 is TGCAGTGCTGTGGACAGGCTAGAGACCCAGTACTTC.

The chain is built from TRBV4-2 and TRBJ2-1, with 8 nucleotides matching TRBD2. Germline loops: CDR1 LGHNA, CDR2 YNFKEQ. Trimming removed 4 bases from V and 0 bases from J; junction bases left unmatched: 14. The CDR3 totals 19 residues. The CDR3 region is CASSLGLAQWMSSYNEQFF. The CDR3 nucleotides are TGTGCCAGCAGCCTAGGACTAGCTCAGTGGATGAGCTCCTACAATGAGCAGTTCTTC.

V usage is TRBV20-1 and J usage is TRBJ2-7; D ambiguous. The germline V and J ends were trimmed by 0 bases and 0 bases, with 12 bases remaining between them. Germline loops: CDR1 DFQATT, CDR2 SNEGSKA (reference sequence). The CDR3 is 15 amino acids. The CDR3: CSARDSQVFSYEQYF. The CDR3, as DNA: TGCAGTGCTAGAGATAGCCAAGTCTTCTCCTACGAGCAGTACTTC.

The chain uses TRBV5-1 and TRBJ2-2; unclear D gene. The CDR3 totals 16 residues. CDR1 is SGHRS, CDR2 YFSETQ, per germline. Trimming left V 5 bases short and J 4 bases short, with 18 bases between. Written as DNA, the CDR3 is TGCGCCAGCAGTCTTAGGTCTCGGACGGGCACCGGGGAGCTGTTTTTT. Translated: CASSLRSRTGTGELFF.

The chain combines TRBV30 with TRBJ1-1; D is perhaps TRBD1 (5 bases). V shed 8 bases and J shed 4 bases, with 17 bases lying between them. CDR1 and CDR2 from the germline V gene are GTSNPN and SVGIG (reference sequence). This CDR3 region has 13 residues. This CDR3 reads CAKDSLVGTEAFF. CDR3 DNA: TGTGCCAAAGACAGTTTAGTAGGCACTGAAGCTTTCTTT.

This clonotype was counted many times. The chain joins TRBV12-3 or TRBV12-4 to TRBJ2-1, with D unresolved. The CDR3 sequence is 14 residues long. V was shortened by 7 bases and J by 4 bases, with 14 bases between the two germline ends. CDR3 sequence (DNA): TGTGCCAGCACTCCCGGCCCCCCTTACAATGAGCAGTTCTTC. Protein: CASTPGPPYNEQFF.

The rearrangement links TRBV20-1 to TRBJ1-2, with unresolved D. Germline CDR1 reads DFQATT; CDR2 reads SNEGSKA (reference sequence). CDR3 length: 15 residues. V lost 1 base, J lost 8 bases, and 20 bases lay in between. CDR3 DNA sequence: TGCAGTGCTAGAGTAGCTGTCTGGAGTTTCACAGGCTACACCTTC. The encoded protein is CSARVAVWSFTGYTF.

This clonotype was found a few times. The chain links TRBV18 to TRBJ2-3; possibly TRBD1 or TRBD2 for D (5 bases each). Germline values: CDR1 KGHSH, CDR2 LQKENI. V dropped 5 bases and J dropped 8 bases, with 20 bases sitting between them. There are 15 residues in the CDR3. The CDR3 protein is CASSLTAEWDGTQYF. The CDR3 bases are TGTGCCAGCTCATTGACAGCGGAGTGGGACGGTACGCAGTATTTT.

This clonotype has a count of ten or more. V usage is TRBV12-3 or TRBV12-4 and J usage is TRBJ1-5, with TRBD1 matching 7 bases. This CDR3 comprises 15 residues. The ends lost 7 bases at V and 7 bases at J; junction bases unmatched: 13. CDR3 in amino acids: CASTRNRGSGQPQHF. The CDR3 DNA reads as TGTGCCAGCACTCGGAACAGGGGAAGTGGGCAGCCCCAGCATTTT.

This clonotype was seen a few times. CDR3 residues: CSVGGSFTDTQYF. The CDR3 nucleotides read TGCAGCGTTGGTGGCAGCTTCACAGATACGCAGTATTTT. V usage is TRBV29-1 and J usage is TRBJ2-3; no definite D call. Trimming stripped 4 bases from V and 2 bases from J, with 10 bases between. Germline lookup yields CDR1 SQVTM and CDR2 ANQGSEA. This CDR3 contains 13 residues.

This clonotype was seen only a few times. The rearrangement joins TRBV9 to TRBJ2-7; the D gene is possibly TRBD2 (5 bases). CDR1 is SGDLS, CDR2 YYNGEE, per germline. The CDR3 extends over 14 amino acids. Trimming took off 0 bases at V and 5 bases at J, with 12 bases between the two ends. The CDR3 DNA reads TGTGCCAGCAGCGTAGGAGGACTTAGGGACGAGCAGTACTTC. It yields the protein CASSVGGLRDEQYF.